A selection of T cell receptor beta chains follows, all from one sample in a study of blood T cell repertoires in COVID-19. The assay was immunoSEQ multiplex PCR, and TCRdb's table has in-frame clones only and misses some. The data show 150,000 or so clones, around 80% seen once. Sequencing was performed on peripheral blood. The receptors were sampled from a human donor in a cohort sampled during active COVID-19. Each CDR3 is given with its conserved first and last residue. A D gene is named only where the DNA matches it firmly. A clone size is listed for some rows: how often the clone was seen (once, few, many), or a class if it is expanded.

J,V,D,size,DNA,CDR3
TRBJ1-1,TRBV28,-,-,TGTGCCAGCAGTACCCAGATGGGGCTGGAAGCTTTCTTT,CASSTQMGLEAFF
TRBJ2-1,TRBV12-5,-,-,TGTGCTAGTGGTTTGGTACAGGGAGGGGGCTACAATGAGCAGTTCTTC,CASGLVQGGGYNEQFF
TRBJ2-2,TRBV10-3,TRBD1,few,TGTGCCATCAGGCAAGACAGGGGATCGAACACCGGGGAGCTGTTTTTT,CAIRQDRGSNTGELFF
TRBJ2-5,TRBV14,TRBD2,-,TGTGCCAGCAGCCGGACTAGCCGGGAGACCCAGTACTTC,CASSRTSRETQYF
TRBJ1-1,TRBV6-5,-,-,TGTGCCAGCAGTACGCGGCGAGACACTGAAGCTTTCTTT,CASSTRRDTEAFF
TRBJ1-2,TRBV7-9,-,-,TGTGCCAGCAGCTTATCGGAGCGGCCAGATGTAGATGGCTACACCTTC,CASSLSERPDVDGYTF
TRBJ1-2,TRBV7-2,TRBD1,-,TGTGCCAGCAGCCCCACAGGGGGAATGGGCTACACCTTC,CASSPTGGMGYTF
TRBJ2-5,TRBV7-2,-,-,TGTGCCAGCAGCCGGAGAGGGGAGACCCAGTACTTC,CASSRRGETQYF
TRBJ1-3,TRBV4-3,-,-,TGCGCCAGCAGCCGGGTGGGAGGGAAAATGTCTGGAAACACCATATATTTT,CASSRVGGKMSGNTIYF
TRBJ1-2,TRBV11-3,-,-,TGTGCCAGCAGCTTAGGGGCCAACTATGGCTACACCTTC,CASSLGANYGYTF
TRBJ1-1,TRBV10-1,-,-,TGCGCCAGCAGTGATCCAGGGAACACTGAAGCTTTCTTT,CASSDPGNTEAFF
TRBJ1-1,TRBV19,-,once,TGTGCCACTAAACAGAGCCCCCTGAACACTGAAGCTTTCTTT,CATKQSPLNTEAFF
TRBJ1-6,TRBV19,TRBD1,-,TGTGCCAGTAGTTCGGGACAGGGGGCCGGGTCACCCCTCCACTTT,CASSSGQGAGSPLHF